Below, 16 T cell receptor beta chains from the same sample are listed, as sequenced in a study of T cell responses to AZD1222 COVID-19 vaccine. Profiling relied on immunoSEQ multiplex PCR, and the TCRdb table lists in-frame clones only, not all of them. The data contain 90,000 to 100,000 clones, around nine tenths of them seen just once; the ten biggest clones take up approximately 3%. The source was peripheral blood, collected on day 0 of AZD1222 vaccination. These receptors all stem from an adult in good health.

J is TRBJ1-1 and V is TRBV21-1; TRBD1 is the table's D call and was not checked against the DNA. TRBV21-1 is a known pseudogene. This CDR3 contains 17 residues. In nucleotides, the CDR3 is TGTGCCAGCAGCAGAAGGGGGCAGGGTGCTCTGAACACTGAAGCTTTCTTT. Protein sequence: CASSRRGQGALNTEAFF.

The chain uses TRBV27 and TRBJ2-4; D is perhaps TRBD1 (5 bases). Germline assignment: CDR1 MNHEY and CDR2 SMNVEV (reference sequence). The CDR3 runs to 15 residues. V was trimmed by 4 bases and J by 0 bases, leaving 10 bases between them. The CDR3 loop reads CASSSRQIAKNIQYF. In nucleotides, the CDR3 is TGTGCCAGCAGTTCCCGACAGATAGCCAAAAACATTCAGTACTTC.

This chain connects TRBV4-2 to TRBJ2-5; D gene ambiguous. This CDR3 comprises 14 residues. The germline V gene encodes CDR1 LGHNA and CDR2 YNFKEQ. Trimming removed 0 bases at V and 5 bases at J, with 10 bases between. The CDR3 DNA reads TGTGCCAGCAGCCAAGAAGCAGCATCCGAGACCCAGTACTTC. Translating it yields CASSQEAASETQYF.

This chain links TRBV25-1 with TRBJ2-6, with D hard to call. The CDR3 length is 13 residues. Per the germline V gene, CDR1 is MGHDK and CDR2 is SYGVNS. The V and J ends lost 6 bases and 8 bases respectively, with 11 bases between them. CDR3 DNA sequence: TGTGCCAGCAGCGCCCCCGGGCCCAACGTCCTGACTTTC. This gives the protein CASSAPGPNVLTF.

The chain uses TRBV10-3 and TRBJ2-5; perhaps TRBD2 as D (5 bases). Trimming left V 3 bases short and J 1 base short, with 9 bases between. CDR3 size: 14 residues. Germline V gene lookup returns CDR1 ENHRY and CDR2 SYGVKD. CDR3 amino acids: CAISDSRGQETQYF. As DNA, the CDR3 is TGTGCCATCAGTGATTCTCGGGGCCAAGAGACCCAGTACTTC.

This sequence joins TRBV6-2 or TRBV6-3 and TRBJ2-3, with TRBD1 as a possible D gene (6 bases). This CDR3 comprises 18 residues. Looked up from germline, CDR1 is MNHEY and CDR2 is SVGEGT. V lost 0 bases to trimming and J lost 2 bases, with 18 bases between them. CDR3 amino acids: CASSYSRGTLLHTDTQYF. In DNA, the CDR3 is TGTGCCAGCAGTTACTCGAGGGGGACGCTACTTCACACAGATACGCAGTATTTT.

V is TRBV7-6 and J is TRBJ1-1; 8 bases are a match to TRBD1. The V segment lost 1 base and the J segment 1 base; nucleotides outside the gene matches: 11. CDR3 length: 18 residues. CDR1 is SGHVS, CDR2 FNYEAQ, per germline. As DNA, the CDR3 is TGTGCCAGCAGCTTAGAACCCCGTCAGGGGGCGGCGAACACTGAAGCTTTCTTT. Residues: CASSLEPRQGAANTEAFF.

Of note for this clone: One junction end disagrees with the germline gene, perhaps due to a read error. The chain employs TRBV5-1 and TRBJ1-6; the match to TRBD1 covers 7 bases. The CDR3 is 14 amino acids. Germline V gene sequence: CDR1 SGHRS, CDR2 YFSETQ. The CDR3 spells CASSSGQIRSPLHF. For the CDR3, the DNA is TGTGCCAGCAGCTCGGGACAGATCCGTTCACCCCTCCACTTT.

The chain carries TRBV20-1 and TRBJ2-1; no reliable D call. The ends were cut back, 3 bases at V and 6 bases at J, with 3 bases in the middle. CDR3 length: 10 amino acids. Germline V gene data show CDR1 as DFQATT and CDR2 as SNEGSKA (reference sequence). In DNA, the CDR3 is TGCAGTGCTAGTATCAATGAGCAGTTCTTC. Encoded protein: CSASINEQFF.

This chain connects TRBV19 to TRBJ2-2; D perhaps matches TRBD1 (5 bases). V lost 6 bases and J lost 4, with 15 bases in between. The germline gives CDR1 LNHDA, CDR2 SQIVND (reference sequence). The CDR3 loop spans 15 amino acids. Here the CDR3 DNA reads TGTGCCAGTAGCCTCGCCGACAGTCGCACCGGGGAGCTGTTTTTT. Its translation: CASSLADSRTGELFF.

The chain couples TRBV5-5 to TRBJ2-2; 7 nucleotides align to TRBD1. CDR1 is SGHKS, CDR2 YYEKEE, per germline (reference sequence). Trimming took 0 bases from V and 6 from J; bases not matched to a gene: 5. The CDR3 covers 15 residues. The CDR3 protein is CASSLGQGVAGELFF. The CDR3 DNA sequence: TGTGCCAGCAGCTTGGGGCAGGGGGTAGCCGGGGAGCTGTTTTTT.

The gene calls are TRBV2 and TRBJ1-2; 9 nucleotides line up with TRBD1. V was clipped by 3 bases and J by 7 bases; unmatched bases: 9. The germline gives CDR1 SNHLY, CDR2 FYNNEI. The CDR3 is 15 amino acids. The CDR3 loop reads CASSDSGQGIRGYTF. The CDR3 DNA reads TGTGCCAGCAGTGACTCGGGACAGGGAATTCGTGGCTACACCTTC.

This chain connects TRBV5-6 to TRBJ2-7; D remains unclear. Germline V gene sequence: CDR1 SGHDT, CDR2 YYEEEE. The CDR3 consists of 12 residues. V gave up 1 base and J gave up 4 bases, with 6 bases separating them. CDR3 nucleotides: TGTGCCAGCAGCTTGCAATATTACGAGCAGTACTTC. Translating gives CASSLQYYEQYF.

This sequence joins TRBV12-3 or TRBV12-4 and TRBJ1-2; the D gene is possibly TRBD1 (5 bases). V was trimmed by 6 bases and J by 4 bases, leaving 12 bases between them. This CDR3 has 13 amino acids. The CDR3 region is CASSGTIPYGYTF. In DNA, the CDR3 is TGTGCCAGCAGCGGGACGATCCCCTATGGCTACACCTTC.

The genes are TRBV7-9 and TRBJ2-3; D possibly corresponds to TRBD2 (5 bases). CDR1 SEHNR and CDR2 FQNEAQ come from the germline V gene (reference sequence). This CDR3 region has 13 residues. V lost 5 bases, J lost 6 bases, and 12 bases lay in between. The DNA for the CDR3 is TGTGCCAGCAGCCCCAAGGGAGCGGATACGCAGTATTTT. This gives the protein CASSPKGADTQYF. The full variable domain, with the rest looked up from reference TRBV7-9 and TRBJ2-3, is DTGVSQNPRHKITKRGQNVTFRCDPISEHNRLYWYRQTLGQGPEFLTYFQNEAQLEKSRLLSDRFSAERPKGSFSTLEIQRTEQGDSAMYLCASSPKGADTQYFGPGTRLTVL.

This chain connects TRBV5-4 to TRBJ1-1; D unresolved. V was clipped by 0 bases and J by 7 bases, with 10 bases between them. This CDR3 region has 13 residues. The germline CDR1 and CDR2 sequences are SGHNT and YYREEE (reference sequence). CDR3 sequence: CASSLVGRNEAFF. The CDR3 region has the DNA TGTGCCAGCAGCTTGGTTGGTCGGAATGAAGCTTTCTTT.